These 12 T cell receptor beta chains were all obtained from the same sample, sequenced in a study of beta chain features in type 1 diabetes. Every bit of the isolated RNA underwent reverse transcription, so sequencing read expressed TCRB transcripts. Assay used: immunoSEQ multiplex PCR; TCRdb lists only in-frame clones, some missing. The table lists approximately 400,000 clones, about 15% of them singletons. The sequencing input was naive CD4+ T cells from blood. Receptor source: a woman aged 18-29 years in good health.

On this clone itself: The same CDR3 arises from other DNA sequences in this sample as well. This chain links TRBV5-1 with TRBJ2-1, with 8 bases that match TRBD1. The CDR3 runs 15 residues. Germline values: CDR1 SGHRS, CDR2 YFSETQ. V shed 0 bases and J 4 bases; nucleotides not matched to a gene: 3. The CDR3 DNA reads TGCGCCAGCAGCTTGGCCGGGACAGGTTACAATGAGCAGTTCTTC. This sequence encodes CASSLAGTGYNEQFF.

This sequence joins TRBV9 and TRBJ2-6; D gene unclear. V was trimmed by 0 bases and J by 0 bases, leaving 7 bases between them. Germline V gene data show CDR1 as SGDLS and CDR2 as YYNGEE. The CDR3 loop spans 16 amino acids. The DNA of the CDR3 is TGTGCCAGCAGCGTAGCGCTATCCTCTGGGGCCAACGTCCTGACTTTC. It translates to CASSVALSSGANVLTF.

The chain recombines TRBV14 with TRBJ2-7; 8 bases line up with TRBD2. Germline CDR1 and CDR2: SGHDN and FVKESK. The CDR3 totals 14 residues. V lost 4 bases to trimming and J lost 2 bases; unmatched junction nucleotides: 4. The CDR3 DNA follows: TGTGCCAGCAGCCTCACTAGCGGCCCCTACGAGCAGTACTTC. Translated, it gives CASSLTSGPYEQYF.

The chain links TRBV10-3 to TRBJ1-2, with 8 bases that match TRBD1. This CDR3 has 16 residues. With V trimmed by 4 bases and J by 6 bases, 13 bases remained unmatched. Looked up from germline, CDR1 is ENHRY and CDR2 is SYGVKD. The CDR3, as DNA: TGTGCCATCAGTGGGAACTTCGGACAGGGTGGAGATGGCTACACCTTC. Translating gives CAISGNFGQGGDGYTF.

This clone was observed a handful of times. The CDR3 region has the DNA TGTGCCAGCAGCTTATCCCTAGCGGGAGTCTATGAGCAGTTCTTC. Translation gives CASSLSLAGVYEQFF. V usage is TRBV7-9 and J usage is TRBJ2-1, with 10 bases fitting TRBD2. This CDR3 is 15 amino acids long. The ends lost 2 bases at V and 8 bases at J; junction bases unmatched: 6. Germline V gene data show CDR1 as SEHNR and CDR2 as FQNEAQ (reference sequence). Full variable domain (outside the CDR3, taken from reference TRBV7-9 and TRBJ2-1): DTGVSQNPRHKITKRGQNVTFRCDPISEHNRLYWYRQTLGQGPEFLTYFQNEAQLEKSRLLSDRFSAERPKGSFSTLEIQRTEQGDSAMYLCASSLSLAGVYEQFFGPGTRLTVL.

A few counts support this clone. The gene calls are TRBV4-2 and TRBJ2-1; 7 nucleotides align to TRBD2. CDR1 LGHNA and CDR2 YNFKEQ come from the germline V gene. This CDR3 contains 16 residues. J lost 3 bases, V lost 0 bases, and 5 bases had no gene match. The CDR3 spells CASSQEVSGLYNEQFF. The CDR3 coding sequence is TGTGCCAGCAGCCAAGAGGTTAGCGGGCTCTACAATGAGCAGTTCTTC.

This clone has only a few counts. The chain joins TRBV4-1 to TRBJ1-2; no definite D call. This CDR3 comprises 16 residues. The ends were cut back, 1 base at V and 9 bases at J, with 21 bases in the middle. Germline CDR1 MGHRA, CDR2 YSYEKL. CDR3 region: CASSQVYQREPISYTF. The CDR3 nucleotides read TGCGCCAGCAGCCAAGTATACCAGAGGGAGCCGATAAGCTACACCTTC.

This clone turned up a few times. The CDR3 is CTSSQTRSPREQFF. CDR3 sequence (DNA): TGCACCAGCAGCCAGACTAGGTCACCAAGGGAGCAGTTCTTC. J is TRBJ2-1 and V is TRBV1; the DNA was not compared with TRBD2, the D call given in the table. TRBV1 is deemed a pseudogene. The CDR3 extends over 14 amino acids.

The chain employs TRBV4-1 and TRBJ2-7, with no clear D. CDR3 length equals 11 residues. The V gene lost 1 base and the J gene lost 8 bases, with 6 bases spanning the gap. Per germline, CDR1 MGHRA and CDR2 YSYEKL. This CDR3 reads CASSQGEQQYF. DNA for the CDR3: TGCGCCAGCAGCCAAGGTGAGCAGCAGTACTTC.

This clone occurred a few times. V gene TRBV30 combines with J gene TRBJ2-3; D gene ambiguous. Germline-derived CDR1 and CDR2 are GTSNPN and SVGIG (reference sequence). V lost 0 bases and J 4 bases, leaving 5 bases between the germline ends. This CDR3 has 12 amino acids. CDR3 nucleotides: TGTGCCTGGAGTGTACGAGCAGATACGCAGTATTTT. Translation: CAWSVRADTQYF.

This clone has a handful of counts. The chain employs TRBV18 and TRBJ2-7; D unclear. Trimming shortened V by 5 bases and J by 6 bases, and 11 bases separated the two germline ends. Germline V lookup: CDR1 KGHSH, CDR2 LQKENI. This CDR3 spans 12 amino acids. Written as DNA, the CDR3 is TGTGCCAGCTCATCGTATAGCCTCGAGCAGTACTTC. Protein product: CASSSYSLEQYF.

This clone was seen only a few times. In DNA form, the CDR3 reads TGTGCCACCAGGTTGGACAGGGGGCTTCCCAGGGGGGCCAACGTCCTGACTTTC. Amino acids: CATRLDRGLPRGANVLTF. The rearrangement joins TRBV15 to TRBJ2-6; 11 bases are a match to TRBD1. In germline, CDR1 is LNHNV, CDR2 YYDKDF (reference sequence). The V segment lost 6 bases and the J segment 4 bases; nucleotides outside the gene matches: 11. The CDR3 spans 18 residues.